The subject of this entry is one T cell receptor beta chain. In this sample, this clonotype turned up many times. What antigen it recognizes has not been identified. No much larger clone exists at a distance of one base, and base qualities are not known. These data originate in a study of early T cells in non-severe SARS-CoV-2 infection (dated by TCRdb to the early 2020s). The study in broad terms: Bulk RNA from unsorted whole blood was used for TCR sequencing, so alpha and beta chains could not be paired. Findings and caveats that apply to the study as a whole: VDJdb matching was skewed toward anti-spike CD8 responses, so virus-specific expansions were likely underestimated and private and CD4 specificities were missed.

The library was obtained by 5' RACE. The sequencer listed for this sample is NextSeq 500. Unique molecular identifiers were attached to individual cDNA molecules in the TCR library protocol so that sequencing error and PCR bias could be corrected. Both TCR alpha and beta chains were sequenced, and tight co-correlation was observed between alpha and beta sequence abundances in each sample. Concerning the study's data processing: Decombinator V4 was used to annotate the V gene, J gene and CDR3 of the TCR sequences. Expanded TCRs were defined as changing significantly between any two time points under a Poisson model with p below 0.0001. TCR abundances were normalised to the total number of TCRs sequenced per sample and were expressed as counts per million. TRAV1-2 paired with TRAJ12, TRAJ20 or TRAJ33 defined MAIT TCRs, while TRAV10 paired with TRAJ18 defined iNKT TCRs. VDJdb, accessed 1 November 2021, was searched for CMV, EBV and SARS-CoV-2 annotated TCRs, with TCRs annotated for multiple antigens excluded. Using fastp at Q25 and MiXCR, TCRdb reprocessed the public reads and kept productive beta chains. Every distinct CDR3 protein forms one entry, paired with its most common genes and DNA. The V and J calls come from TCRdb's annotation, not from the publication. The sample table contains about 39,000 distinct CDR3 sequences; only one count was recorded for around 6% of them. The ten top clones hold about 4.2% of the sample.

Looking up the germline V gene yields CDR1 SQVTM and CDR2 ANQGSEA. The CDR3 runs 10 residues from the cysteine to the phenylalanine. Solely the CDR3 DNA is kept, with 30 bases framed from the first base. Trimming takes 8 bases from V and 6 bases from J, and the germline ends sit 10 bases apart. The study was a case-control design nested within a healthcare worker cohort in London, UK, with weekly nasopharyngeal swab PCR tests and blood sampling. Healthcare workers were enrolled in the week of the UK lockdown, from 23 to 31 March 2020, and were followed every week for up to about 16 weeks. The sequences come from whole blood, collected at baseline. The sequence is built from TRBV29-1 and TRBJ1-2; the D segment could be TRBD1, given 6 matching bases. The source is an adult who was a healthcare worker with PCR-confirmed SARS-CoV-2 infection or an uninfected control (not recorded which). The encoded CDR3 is CSPGADGYTF. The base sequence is TGCAGCCCAGGGGCTGATGGCTACACCTTC.